This T cell receptor (beta chain) was identified in a study of control samples from healthy donors and cancer patients. The protocol was immunoSEQ multiplex PCR, while the TCRdb copy is restricted to in-frame clones and leaves out a portion. Of about 120,000 clones in the sample, 70% to 90% were seen once. This CDR3 region has 16 residues. The V segment lost 2 bases and the J segment 4 bases; nucleotides outside the gene matches: 7. Germline assignment: CDR1 LGHNA and CDR2 YSLEER. This rearrangement joins TRBV4-3 to TRBJ1-4; 7 bases are shared with TRBD1. The clonotype was recovered from a man aged 35 to 55 in good health. Sample: blood. The CDR3 DNA follows: TGCGCCAGCAGCCAACAGGGAGGGGGCTATAATGAAAAACTGTTTTTT. Translating gives CASSQQGGGYNEKLFF.